The clone carrying this T cell receptor (beta chain) was observed at least ten times. The antigen remains unidentified. The record originates from a study of identical twins. Study-wide results and caveats: Out-of-frame alpha sequences shared between twins exhibited an excess of low generation probability. Weaker excess twin sharing was seen among beta out-of-frame sequences.

Trimming took off 1 base at V and 0 bases at J, with 4 bases between the two ends. From germline, CDR1 is SGHTA and CDR2 FQGTGA. The CDR3 spans 13 residues. A single record per CDR3 protein comes from TCRdb applying MiXCR to the 5' RACE reads. Among about 720,000 distinct CDR3 sequences, roughly 18% were seen once, and the ten largest hold around 13%. Separately, the same data were catalogued under a study of T cells expressing NK-cell markers. That work contributes: Repertoires of TCR beta were obtained from T cells sorted as CD3+CD56+NKG2C+, CD3+CD56+NKG2C- and CD3+CD56-NKG2C+. The sequencing cohort of eight donors included seven HCMV-seropositive individuals and one seronegative individual.

The J gene is TRBJ2-7, the V gene TRBV7-3; D is unclear. The receptor was isolated from a woman aged 18-29 years in good health. The sample consisted of PBMCs. CDR3 loop: CASSLNPSYEQYF. CDR3 bases: TGTGCCAGCAGCTTAAACCCCTCCTACGAGCAGTACTTC.